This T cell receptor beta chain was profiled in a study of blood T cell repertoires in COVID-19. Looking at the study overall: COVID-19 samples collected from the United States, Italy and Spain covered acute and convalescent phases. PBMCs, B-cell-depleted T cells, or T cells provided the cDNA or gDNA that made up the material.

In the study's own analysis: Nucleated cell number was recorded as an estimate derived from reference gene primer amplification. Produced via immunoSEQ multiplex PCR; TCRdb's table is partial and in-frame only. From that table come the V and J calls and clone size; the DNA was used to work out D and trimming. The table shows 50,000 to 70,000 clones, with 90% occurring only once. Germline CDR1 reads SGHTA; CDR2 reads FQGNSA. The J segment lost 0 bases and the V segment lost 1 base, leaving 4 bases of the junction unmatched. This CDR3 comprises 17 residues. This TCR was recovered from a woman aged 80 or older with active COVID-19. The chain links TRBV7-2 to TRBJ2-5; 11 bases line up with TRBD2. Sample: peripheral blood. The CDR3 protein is CASSLVLAGGYQETQYF. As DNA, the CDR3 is TGTGCCAGCAGCTTAGTGCTAGCGGGGGGTTACCAAGAGACCCAGTACTTC.